The present T cell receptor (beta chain) was sequenced within a study of naive and memory T cell subsets. The study's findings and limits: Gini index rose across naive, CM, EM and EMRA in CD4 and CD8.

Two oligonucleotides, mixed equimolar, formed the beta constant-region primer covering TRBC1 and TRBC2. TCRdb reanalysed the UMI-ligation and nested PCR reads using MiXCR and keeps one entry per CDR3 protein. Among thousands of distinct CDR3 sequences, approximately 7% were seen once, and the ten largest hold roughly 80%. From germline, CDR1 is MGHDK and CDR2 SYGVNS. This CDR3 region has 14 residues. Trimming took 5 bases from V and 12 from J; bases not matched to a gene: 13. This clonotype was counted many times. Its antigen is unidentified. The sequencing input was effector memory CD8+ T cells from blood. Subset indicated: effector memory, CD45RA- CD27-. The sequence was obtained from a human donor in good health. V gene TRBV25-1 combines with J gene TRBJ2-3, with 8 positions matching TRBD1. The CDR3 sequence: CASSPMGRDRTQYF. The CDR3, as DNA: TGTGCCAGCAGTCCCATGGGCCGGGACAGGACCCAGTATTTT.